The TCR beta chain under discussion was sequenced for a study of T cells after yellow fever vaccination. Study-level background: Preparation used SMART-Seq v4 Ultra Low Input for the low-cell-number fractions.

Template switching with 5'RACE generated the TCR cDNA and added a universal primer site and UMIs. TCRdb passed the 5' RACE reads through MiXCR, listing each CDR3 protein once. Among approximately 550,000 distinct CDR3 sequences listed, approximately 15% were seen once. This TCR came from a man aged 30 to 39 who received the YFV17D yellow fever vaccine. This material consisted of PBMCs, taken on the day of the yellow fever booster vaccination.

DNA of the CDR3: TGTGCCAGCAGCGTGATGCGGACTAGCGGGAGGGCCTTCAACGAGCAGTACTTC. It translates to CASSVMRTSGRAFNEQYF. The V call is TRBV11-2, the J call TRBJ2-7; 15 positions agree with TRBD2. The CDR3 contains 18 residues. V shed 5 bases, J shed 5 bases, and the junction held 13 bases outside the gene matches. Germline V gene sequence: CDR1 SGHAT, CDR2 FQNNGV.